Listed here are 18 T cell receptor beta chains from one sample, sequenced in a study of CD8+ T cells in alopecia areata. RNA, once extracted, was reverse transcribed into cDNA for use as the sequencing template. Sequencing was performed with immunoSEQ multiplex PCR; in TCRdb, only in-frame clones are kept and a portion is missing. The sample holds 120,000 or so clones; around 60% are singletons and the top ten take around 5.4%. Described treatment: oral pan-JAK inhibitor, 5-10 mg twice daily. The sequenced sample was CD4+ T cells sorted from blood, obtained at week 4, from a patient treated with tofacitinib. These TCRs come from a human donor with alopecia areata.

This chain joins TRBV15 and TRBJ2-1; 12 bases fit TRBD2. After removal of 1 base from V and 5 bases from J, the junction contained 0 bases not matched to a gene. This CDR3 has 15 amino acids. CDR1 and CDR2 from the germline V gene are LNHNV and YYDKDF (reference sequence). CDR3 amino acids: CATSRGLAGDNEQFF. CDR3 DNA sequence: TGTGCCACCAGCAGAGGACTAGCGGGGGACAATGAGCAGTTCTTC.

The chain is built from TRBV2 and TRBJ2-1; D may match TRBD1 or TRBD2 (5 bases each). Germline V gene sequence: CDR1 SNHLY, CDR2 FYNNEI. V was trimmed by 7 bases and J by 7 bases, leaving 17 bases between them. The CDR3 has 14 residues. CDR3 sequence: CASTREGTGNEQFF. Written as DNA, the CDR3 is TGTGCCAGCACCCGCGAAGGGACCGGGAATGAGCAGTTCTTC.

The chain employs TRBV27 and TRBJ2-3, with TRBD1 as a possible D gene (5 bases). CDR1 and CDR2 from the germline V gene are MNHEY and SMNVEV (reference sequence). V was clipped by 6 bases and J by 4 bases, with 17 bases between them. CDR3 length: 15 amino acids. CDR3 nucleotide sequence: TGTGCCAGCAGCCCACCCCCCCTGGGGCCAGATACGCAGTATTTT. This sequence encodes CASSPPPLGPDTQYF.

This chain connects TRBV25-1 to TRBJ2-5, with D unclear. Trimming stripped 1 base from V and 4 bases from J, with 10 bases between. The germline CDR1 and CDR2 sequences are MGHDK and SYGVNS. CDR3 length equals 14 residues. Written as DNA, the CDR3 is TGTGCCAGCAGTGAATCAAATGAGTTAGAGACCCAGTACTTC. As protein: CASSESNELETQYF.

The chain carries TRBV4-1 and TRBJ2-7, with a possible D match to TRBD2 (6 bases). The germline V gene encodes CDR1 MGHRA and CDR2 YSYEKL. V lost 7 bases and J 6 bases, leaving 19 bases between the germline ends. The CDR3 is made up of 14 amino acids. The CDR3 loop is CASTVLAGRSEQYF. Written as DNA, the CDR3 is TGCGCCAGCACCGTGCTGGCAGGGAGGAGCGAGCAGTACTTC.

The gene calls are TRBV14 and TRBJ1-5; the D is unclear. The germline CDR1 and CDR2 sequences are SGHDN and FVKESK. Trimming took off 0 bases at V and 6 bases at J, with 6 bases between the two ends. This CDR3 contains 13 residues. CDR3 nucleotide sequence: TGTGCCAGCAGCCAAGATAGTCTTCAGCCCCAGCATTTT. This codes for CASSQDSLQPQHF.

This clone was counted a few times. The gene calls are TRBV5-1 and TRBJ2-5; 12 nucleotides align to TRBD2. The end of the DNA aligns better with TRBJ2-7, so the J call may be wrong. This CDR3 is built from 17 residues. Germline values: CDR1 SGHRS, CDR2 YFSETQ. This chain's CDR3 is CASSPTSGGQSIYEQYF. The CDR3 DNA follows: TGCGCCAGCAGCCCGACTAGCGGGGGCCAAAGTATCTACGAGCAGTACTTC.

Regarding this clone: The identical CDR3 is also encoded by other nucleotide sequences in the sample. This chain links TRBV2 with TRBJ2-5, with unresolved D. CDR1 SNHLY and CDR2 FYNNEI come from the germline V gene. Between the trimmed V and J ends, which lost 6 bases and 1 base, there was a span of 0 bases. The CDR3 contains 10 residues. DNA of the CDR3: TGTGCCAGCAGCCAAGAGACCCAGTACTTC. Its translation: CASSQETQYF.

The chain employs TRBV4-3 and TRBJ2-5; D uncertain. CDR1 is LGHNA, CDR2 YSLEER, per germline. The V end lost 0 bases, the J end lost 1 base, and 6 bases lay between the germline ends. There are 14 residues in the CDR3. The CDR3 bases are TGCGCCAGCAGCCAAGACGTATCCCAAGAGACCCAGTACTTC. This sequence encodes CASSQDVSQETQYF.

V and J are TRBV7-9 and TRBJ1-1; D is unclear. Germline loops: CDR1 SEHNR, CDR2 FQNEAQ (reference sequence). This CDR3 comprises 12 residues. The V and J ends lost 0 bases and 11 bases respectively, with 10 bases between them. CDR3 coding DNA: TGTGCCAGCAGCTTAGCAGACCGCGCGGCTTTCTTT. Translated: CASSLADRAAFF.

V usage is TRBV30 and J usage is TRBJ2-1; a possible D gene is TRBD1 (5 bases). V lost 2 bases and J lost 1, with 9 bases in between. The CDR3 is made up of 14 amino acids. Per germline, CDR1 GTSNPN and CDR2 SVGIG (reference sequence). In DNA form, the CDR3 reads TGTGCCTGGAGTTTGGGGCAATCCTACAATGAGCAGTTCTTC. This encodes CAWSLGQSYNEQFF.

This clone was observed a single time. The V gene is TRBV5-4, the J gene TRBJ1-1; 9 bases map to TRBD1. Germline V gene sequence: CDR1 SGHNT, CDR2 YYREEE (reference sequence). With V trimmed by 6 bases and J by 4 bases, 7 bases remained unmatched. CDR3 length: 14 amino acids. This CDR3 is CASTPRTGVTEAFF. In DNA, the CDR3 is TGTGCCAGCACACCTAGGACAGGGGTCACTGAAGCTTTCTTT.

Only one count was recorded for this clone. The CDR3 here is CASSYFETQYF. In DNA form, the CDR3 reads TGTGCCAGCAGTTATTTCGAGACCCAGTACTTC. This rearrangement joins TRBV6-5 to TRBJ2-5; unclear D gene. Trimming removed 3 bases at V and 5 bases at J, with 4 bases between. The CDR3 has 11 residues. Looked up from germline, CDR1 is MNHEY and CDR2 is SVGAGI.

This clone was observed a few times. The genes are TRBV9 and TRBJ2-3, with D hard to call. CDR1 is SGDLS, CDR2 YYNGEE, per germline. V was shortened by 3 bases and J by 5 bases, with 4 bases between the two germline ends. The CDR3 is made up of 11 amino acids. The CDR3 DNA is TGTGCCAGCAGCGCCCAAGATACGCAGTATTTT. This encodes CASSAQDTQYF.

DNA of the CDR3: TGTGCCAGTGCCGGGACAGGGGAGTCTGGCTACACCTTC. Its translation is CASAGTGESGYTF. This chain links TRBV2 with TRBJ1-2, with 10 nucleotides matching TRBD1. The length of the CDR3 is 13 residues. CDR1 SNHLY and CDR2 FYNNEI come from the germline V gene. J gave up 7 bases and V 9 bases, and 8 bases lay outside the gene matches.

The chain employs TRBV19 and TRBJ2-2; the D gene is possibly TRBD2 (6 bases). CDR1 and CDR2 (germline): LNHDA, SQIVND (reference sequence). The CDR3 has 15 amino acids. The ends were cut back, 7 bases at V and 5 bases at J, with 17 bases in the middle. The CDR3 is CASNDGGAYTGELFF. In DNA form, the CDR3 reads TGTGCCAGTAACGACGGGGGAGCATATACCGGGGAGCTGTTTTTT.

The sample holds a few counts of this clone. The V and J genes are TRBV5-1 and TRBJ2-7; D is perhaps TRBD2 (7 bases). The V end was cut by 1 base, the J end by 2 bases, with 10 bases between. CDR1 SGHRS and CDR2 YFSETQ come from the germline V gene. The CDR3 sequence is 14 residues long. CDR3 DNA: TGCGCCAGCAGCTTGACGGGGGGCCCCTACGAGCAGTACTTC. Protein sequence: CASSLTGGPYEQYF.

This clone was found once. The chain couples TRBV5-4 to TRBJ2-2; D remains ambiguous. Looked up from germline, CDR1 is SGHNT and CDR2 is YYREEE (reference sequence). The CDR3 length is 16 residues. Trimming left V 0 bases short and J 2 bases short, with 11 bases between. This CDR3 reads CASSLGQPDNTGELFF. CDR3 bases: TGTGCCAGCAGCTTGGGGCAACCCGACAACACCGGGGAGCTGTTTTTT.